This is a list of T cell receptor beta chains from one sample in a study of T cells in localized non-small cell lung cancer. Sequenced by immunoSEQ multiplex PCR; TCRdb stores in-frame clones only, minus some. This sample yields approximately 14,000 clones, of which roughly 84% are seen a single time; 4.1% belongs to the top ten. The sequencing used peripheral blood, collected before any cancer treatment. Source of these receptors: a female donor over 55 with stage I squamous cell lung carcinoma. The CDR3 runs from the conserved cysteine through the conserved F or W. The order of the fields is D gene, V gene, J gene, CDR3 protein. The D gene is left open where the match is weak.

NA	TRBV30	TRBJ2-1	CAWSGRGGAYNEQFF
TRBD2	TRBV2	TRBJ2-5	CASSQTSGAWYF
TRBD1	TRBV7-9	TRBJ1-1	CASSHGQTGWRTEAFF
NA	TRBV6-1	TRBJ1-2	CASSDGAGEAYGYTF
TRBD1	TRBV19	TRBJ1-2	CASSRDSLNYGYTF
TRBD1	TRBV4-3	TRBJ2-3	CASSQDGQGVPDTQYF
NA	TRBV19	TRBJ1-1	CASSLDRWSTEAFF
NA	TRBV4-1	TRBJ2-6	CASSQGLILGSGANVLTF
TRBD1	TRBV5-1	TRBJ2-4	CASSLGQVRGQNIQYF
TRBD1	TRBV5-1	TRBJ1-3	CASSGTGPLSGNTIYF
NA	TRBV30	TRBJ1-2	CACPAPPAGYTF
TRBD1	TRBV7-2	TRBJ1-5	CASSLEGASNQPQHF
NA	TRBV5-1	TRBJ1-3	CASSSGEGGTGNTIYF
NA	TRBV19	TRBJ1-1	CASTTGGRNTEAFF
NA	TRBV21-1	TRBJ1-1	CASSHGQEGSNTEAFF
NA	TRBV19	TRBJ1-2	CASSKAALKGYGYTF
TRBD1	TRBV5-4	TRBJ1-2	CASSPGGTENYGYTF
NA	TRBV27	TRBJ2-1	CASSLSSYNEQFF
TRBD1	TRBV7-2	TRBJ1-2	CASSSLTGGYGYTF
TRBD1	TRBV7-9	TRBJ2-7	CASSDRDRGYEQYF
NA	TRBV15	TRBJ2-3	CATSRGGSGTDTRYF
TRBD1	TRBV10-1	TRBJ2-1	CASSGQGGTNEQFF
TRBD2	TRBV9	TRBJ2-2	CASSVATGTKPGELFF
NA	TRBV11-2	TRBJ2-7	CASSWGAGGEQYF
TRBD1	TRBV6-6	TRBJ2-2	CASSRQGIMQLFF
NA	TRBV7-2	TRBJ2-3	CASSSRRPSTDTQYF
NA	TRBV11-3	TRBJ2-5	CASTAWSSQETQYF
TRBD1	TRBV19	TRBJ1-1	CASSIKQGAGAFF
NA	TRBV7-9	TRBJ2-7	CAGRRDLRGEQYF
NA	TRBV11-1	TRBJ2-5	CASSYRTGSAGETQYF
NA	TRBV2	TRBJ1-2	CASSARGNYGYTF
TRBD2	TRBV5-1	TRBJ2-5	CASSLSLAGFQETQYF
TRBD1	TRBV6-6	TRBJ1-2	CASSYTGQGPNYGYTF